What follows are 24 T cell receptor beta chains derived from one specimen sequenced in a study of T cell changes during pregnancy in multiple sclerosis. Repertoires were generated with immunoSEQ multiplex PCR, while TCRdb's copy carries only in-frame clones and drops some. Found here are about 52,000 clones, roughly nine tenths of them singletons; the top ten hold more than 0.3%. The specimen comprised CD4+ T cells from peripheral blood mononuclear cells, sampled before pregnancy. These TCRs come from a female donor with multiple sclerosis, enrolled in a pregnancy study.

The chain links TRBV5-5 to TRBJ2-2, with 12 bases lining up with TRBD2. The junction had 9 bases not matched to a gene; V was cut back by 4 bases and J by 5 bases. Germline assignment: CDR1 SGHKS and CDR2 YYEKEE (reference sequence). This CDR3 contains 17 residues. The CDR3 bases are TGTGCCAGCAGCCCAGTGGGGCTAGCGGGAGGGACCGGGGAGCTGTTTTTT. Protein product: CASSPVGLAGGTGELFF.

This sequence joins TRBV15 and TRBJ2-5; 14 nucleotides agree with TRBD2. Germline V CDR1 and CDR2: LNHNV, YYDKDF (reference sequence). This CDR3 contains 15 residues. V was clipped by 4 bases and J by 5 bases; unmatched bases: 3. CDR3 protein: CATSIGTSGSETQYF. The CDR3 DNA reads TGTGCCACCAGCATCGGGACTAGCGGGAGTGAGACCCAGTACTTC. The full variable domain, its missing parts supplied by reference TRBV15 and TRBJ2-5, is DAMVIQNPRYQVTQFGKPVTLSCSQTLNHNVMYWYQQKSSQAPKLLFHYYDKDFNNEADTPDNFQSRRPNTSFCFLDIRSPGLGDTAMYLCATSIGTSGSETQYFGPGTRLLVL.

This chain connects TRBV30 to TRBJ2-4, with TRBD2 identical over 8 bases. V was pared by 5 bases and J by 1 base, with 4 bases of the junction left unmatched. Germline CDR1 GTSNPN, CDR2 SVGIG (reference sequence). This CDR3 is built from 14 residues. CDR3 nucleotides: TGTGCCTGGGACGGGGGGGTGGCCAAAAACATTCAGTACTTC. This codes for CAWDGGVAKNIQYF.

The sample holds one count of this clone. V is TRBV18 and J is TRBJ2-7; D perhaps matches TRBD2 (5 bases). CDR3 size: 12 residues. Germline CDR1 and CDR2: KGHSH and LQKENI. V gave up 6 bases and J gave up 5 bases, with 11 bases separating them. CDR3 sequence reads: CASSPGSDEQYF. CDR3 DNA: TGTGCCAGCTCCCCGGGGTCGGACGAGCAGTACTTC.

The V call is TRBV7-7, the J call TRBJ2-7; D is possibly TRBD2 (5 bases). The germline V gene encodes CDR1 SSHAT and CDR2 FNYEAQ (reference sequence). CDR3 length: 13 residues. V lost 1 base and J 8 bases, leaving 12 bases between the germline ends. The CDR3 bases are TGTGCCAGCAGCTTAGTCGCGGGCGGCCAGCAGTACTTC. Protein sequence: CASSLVAGGQQYF.

This chain joins TRBV4-3 and TRBJ1-5; D gene uncertain. The V gene's germline CDR1 is LGHNA and CDR2 YSLEER. Trimming shortened V by 9 bases and J by 3 bases, and 15 bases separated the two germline ends. The CDR3 extends over 14 amino acids. Here the CDR3 reads CARGSAGTNQPQHF. Written as DNA, the CDR3 is TGCGCCAGGGGCAGTGCAGGAACCAATCAGCCCCAGCATTTT.

The chain employs TRBV7-2 and TRBJ1-3; D is possibly TRBD1 (5 bases). The CDR3 has 15 residues. CDR1 is SGHTA, CDR2 FQGNSA, per germline. V was clipped by 5 bases and J by 4 bases, with 15 bases between them. Written as DNA, the CDR3 is TGTGCCAGCAGCCCCGTGGCGGGACCCGGAAACACCATATATTTT. It is translated as CASSPVAGPGNTIYF.

The chain links TRBV2 to TRBJ2-7, with D possibly being TRBD2 (6 bases). In germline, CDR1 is SNHLY, CDR2 FYNNEI. The germline V and J ends were trimmed by 3 bases and 5 bases, with 20 bases remaining between them. There are 16 residues in the CDR3. The CDR3 sequence is CASSDPGVTIRDEQYF. The CDR3 region has the DNA TGTGCCAGCAGTGATCCGGGGGTCACGATTAGAGACGAGCAGTACTTC. The full variable domain, rest sourced from reference TRBV2 and TRBJ2-7, is EPEVTQTPSHQVTQMGQEVILRCVPISNHLYFYWYRQILGQKVEFLVSFYNNEISEKSEIFDDQFSVERPDGSNFTLKIRSTKLEDSAMYFCASSDPGVTIRDEQYFGPGTRLTVT.

This chain joins TRBV6-1 and TRBJ1-2, with 10 bases fitting TRBD1. V lost 2 bases and J lost 4; bases outside the gene matches: 7. Germline V gene data show CDR1 as MNHNS and CDR2 as SASEGT. The CDR3 contains 16 residues. Here the CDR3 reads CASSEPGTGEAYGYTF. CDR3 DNA sequence: TGTGCCAGCAGTGAACCGGGGACAGGGGAGGCCTATGGCTACACCTTC.

The CDR3 DNA is TGCGCCAGCACCCCGCGGGGGATGTATGTTGGAAACACCATATATTTT. It encodes CASTPRGMYVGNTIYF. This chain uses TRBV5-1 with TRBJ1-3; tentative D call: TRBD1 (5 bases). Deletions cut 6 bases from V and 3 bases from J, with 19 bases between. There are 16 residues in the CDR3. The germline gives CDR1 SGHRS, CDR2 YFSETQ.

The V call is TRBV30, the J call TRBJ2-5; D is uncertain. The J call could be wrong; TRBJ2-7 is a better fit for the DNA end. The germline V gene encodes CDR1 GTSNPN and CDR2 SVGIG (reference sequence). This CDR3 contains 14 residues. The CDR3 nucleotides read TGTGCCTGGAGTGTAGGCGGCGTTTCCTACGAGCAGTACTTC. Translating it yields CAWSVGGVSYEQYF.

The CDR3 loop reads CASSEYQLAGIGYEQYF. Written as DNA, the CDR3 is TGTGCCAGCAGTGAATACCAACTAGCGGGAATAGGCTACGAGCAGTACTTC. The chain recombines TRBV2 with TRBJ2-7, with TRBD2 matching over 10 bases. Germline CDR1 SNHLY, CDR2 FYNNEI. V dropped 2 bases and J dropped 3; count of bases not matched to a gene: 10. This CDR3 has 17 residues.

The V and J genes are TRBV5-1 and TRBJ2-7, with 12 nucleotides matching TRBD2. The V segment lost 2 bases and the J segment 3 bases; nucleotides outside the gene matches: 15. The CDR3 totals 19 residues. The germline gives CDR1 SGHRS, CDR2 YFSETQ. The CDR3 DNA follows: TGCGCCAGCAGCTTAAAGATGACTAGCGGGAGTTATTGGGGCTACGAGCAGTACTTC. Translating it yields CASSLKMTSGSYWGYEQYF.

CDR3 sequence: CASRRQGHTGELFF. In DNA, the CDR3 is TGCGCCAGCAGACGACAGGGACACACCGGGGAGCTGTTTTTT. The chain joins TRBV10-2 to TRBJ2-2; 7 bases map to TRBD1. The V gene's germline CDR1 is WSHSY and CDR2 SAAADI. The CDR3 is 14 amino acids. The V segment lost 6 bases and the J segment 3 bases; nucleotides outside the gene matches: 4.

The rearrangement uses TRBV19 and TRBJ1-4; 7 bases map to TRBD1. From germline, CDR1 is LNHDA and CDR2 SQIVND (reference sequence). J lost 4 bases, V lost 7 bases, and 9 bases had no gene match. The CDR3 loop spans 15 amino acids. The CDR3 bases are TGTGCCAGTACCCCAGAAGGGACAGATAATGAAAAACTGTTTTTT. It translates to CASTPEGTDNEKLFF. The variable domain in full, with the rest retrieved from reference TRBV19 and TRBJ1-4, is DGGITQSPKYLFRKEGQNVTLSCEQNLNHDAMYWYRQDPGQGLRLIYYSQIVNDFQKGDIAEGYSVSREKKESFPLTVTSAQKNPTAFYLCASTPEGTDNEKLFFGSGTQLSVL.

V usage is TRBV11-2 and J usage is TRBJ2-3; D is unresolved. Trimming shortened V by 5 bases and J by 0 bases, and 12 bases separated the two germline ends. Germline CDR1 SGHAT, CDR2 FQNNGV. The CDR3 is made up of 15 amino acids. CDR3: CASSPLAVSTDTQYF. CDR3 DNA: TGTGCCAGCAGCCCCTTGGCGGTGAGCACAGATACGCAGTATTTT.

V usage is TRBV28 and J usage is TRBJ2-7, with TRBD2 matching over 8 bases. CDR1 is MDHEN and CDR2 is SYDVKM in the germline V gene. This CDR3 comprises 16 residues. Trimming removed 5 bases from V and 11 bases from J; junction bases left unmatched: 20. The DNA of the CDR3 is TGTGCCAGCAGTCCCCCGAGAGCCGGGAGGGCCTCGCGGGAGTACTTC. Encoded protein: CASSPPRAGRASREYF. Full variable domain (rest looked up from reference TRBV28 and TRBJ2-7): DVKVTQSSRYLVKRTGEKVFLECVQDMDHENMFWYRQDPGLGLRLIYFSYDVKMKEKGDIPEGYSVSREKKERFSLILESASTNQTSMYLCASSPPRAGRASREYFGPGTRLTVT.

This chain connects TRBV10-3 to TRBJ2-1, with a weak D call TRBD2 (5 bases). Germline V lookup: CDR1 ENHRY, CDR2 SYGVKD. The CDR3 is made up of 15 amino acids. V was cut by 0 bases and J by 3 bases, with 9 bases left in between. In DNA form, the CDR3 reads TGTGCCATCAGTGAGTCTGGCGGGTTCTACAATGAGCAGTTCTTC. It specifies CAISESGGFYNEQFF.

This clone was detected once. A read error may account for a junction end that differs from germline. This sequence joins TRBV7-9 and TRBJ2-1; the D is unclear. The CDR3 runs 15 residues. CDR1 SEHNR and CDR2 FQNEAQ come from the germline V gene (reference sequence). The CDR3 sequence is CASSLDRSVSGLNVF. The CDR3 DNA follows: TGTGCCAGCAGCTTAGATCGCTCCGTATCCGGGTTAAATGTCTTC.

The V and J genes are TRBV2 and TRBJ2-3; a weak D match, TRBD1 (6 bases). The germline V gene has CDR1 SNHLY and CDR2 FYNNEI. The CDR3 totals 16 residues. Trimming cost V 8 bases and J 1 base, with 19 bases left between them. The CDR3 nucleotides read TGTGCCAGCTCGGACGCACAGGGAAGAGGCACAGATACGCAGTATTTT. This codes for CASSDAQGRGTDTQYF. The entire variable domain, with the rest obtained from reference TRBV2 and TRBJ2-3, is as follows: EPEVTQTPSHQVTQMGQEVILRCVPISNHLYFYWYRQILGQKVEFLVSFYNNEISEKSEIFDDQFSVERPDGSNFTLKIRSTKLEDSAMYFCASSDAQGRGTDTQYFGPGTRLTVL.

A single count supports this clone. J is TRBJ2-2 and V is TRBV28, with D possibly TRBD2 on 6 matching bases. The CDR3 has 15 amino acids. The germline V and J ends were trimmed by 3 bases and 1 base, with 9 bases remaining between them. Germline V CDR1 and CDR2: MDHEN, SYDVKM. DNA of the CDR3: TGTGCCAGCAGTTTTGATAGCGGGAACACCGGGGAGCTGTTTTTT. This codes for CASSFDSGNTGELFF.

This clone was detected once. The chain has TRBV18 and TRBJ1-5; a possible D gene is TRBD1 (6 bases). V lost 3 bases and J 5 bases, leaving 17 bases between the germline ends. The germline V gene has CDR1 KGHSH and CDR2 LQKENI. The CDR3 covers 16 residues. CDR3 residues: CASSPKTGLTHQPQHF. The CDR3 nucleotides read TGTGCCAGCTCACCCAAAACAGGGCTGACCCATCAGCCCCAGCATTTT. Supplemented by reference TRBV18 and TRBJ1-5, the full variable domain reads NAGVMQNPRHLVRRRGQEARLRCSPMKGHSHVYWYRQLPEEGLKFMVYLQKENIIDESGMPKERFSAEFPKEGPSILRIQQVVRGDSAAYFCASSPKTGLTHQPQHFGDGTRLSIL.

The chain joins TRBV7-2 to TRBJ1-1; 7 bases are a match to TRBD1. The V segment lost 5 bases and the J segment 1 base; nucleotides outside the gene matches: 4. CDR3 length: 14 amino acids. The V gene's germline CDR1 is SGHTA and CDR2 FQGNSA. Written as DNA, the CDR3 is TGTGCCAGCAGCCCGAGGGGGCGGAACACTGAAGCTTTCTTT. Its translation: CASSPRGRNTEAFF.

V and J are TRBV7-8 and TRBJ1-3; D perhaps matches TRBD1 (5 bases). From germline, CDR1 is SGHVS and CDR2 FQNEAQ. The CDR3 extends over 16 amino acids. The V and J ends lost 5 bases and 2 bases respectively, with 16 bases between them. This CDR3 is CASSPVPPGAGNTIYF. The CDR3 DNA follows: TGTGCCAGCAGCCCCGTCCCACCGGGGGCTGGAAACACCATATATTTT.